The rows below give T cell receptor beta chains drawn from one sample of a study of blood T cells in healthy people across ages. TCRdb analysed the 5' RACE reads with MiXCR anew, one entry per CDR3 protein. The data contain around 1.5 million distinct CDR3 sequences, 42% of them singletons. Sequencing was carried out using blood. These receptors all stem from a woman aged 18 to 35 in good health. CDR3s include the opening cysteine and the closing phenylalanine or tryptophan. Fields, in order: J gene, D gene, clone size, V gene, CDR3 DNA, CDR3 protein. The D gene is left open where the match is weak. Part of the rows lack a size; the others show once, few, many or a class for expanded clones.

TRBJ2-7 . few TRBV12-3/TRBV12-4 TGTGCCAGCAGTTCGGTCCCAGCCGAAGGTGGGCAGTACTTC CASSSVPAEGGQYF
TRBJ2-2 TRBD2 . TRBV27 TGTGCCAGCAGTTTCGGACTAGCGGGGGGACTCACCGGGGAGCTGTTTTTT CASSFGLAGGLTGELFF
TRBJ2-5 . once TRBV7-2 TGTGCCAGCGGCACCCAAGAGACCCAGTACTTC CASGTQETQYF
TRBJ2-3 TRBD1 . TRBV15 TGTGCCACCAGCAGAACTCCTACCGGGACAGGGACAGATACGCAGTATTTT CATSRTPTGTGTDTQYF
TRBJ1-1 . few TRBV20-1 TGCAGTGCTCCCGGACTGACACTCGTGAACACTGAAGCTTTCTTT CSAPGLTLVNTEAFF
TRBJ2-1 TRBD2 few TRBV20-1 TGCAGTGCTAGCTGGACTAGGGACAATGAGCAGTTCTTC CSASWTRDNEQFF
TRBJ2-2 . . TRBV9 TGTGCCAGCAGCGTAGAGGTTAACGGGGAGCTGTTTTTT CASSVEVNGELFF
TRBJ2-1 TRBD2 few TRBV5-1 TGCGCCAGCGCTAGCGGGGGGGCGTCCTACAATGAGCAGTTCTTC CASASGGASYNEQFF
TRBJ2-7 . few TRBV12-3/TRBV12-4 TGTGCCAGCAGTTTCTTTGGGGGGAGCTCCTACAATGAGCAGTACTTC CASSFFGGSSYNEQYF
TRBJ1-6 . . TRBV6-5 TGTGCCAGCAGGCTCGACGGCGGGGCGCAGTCACCCCTCCACTTT CASRLDGGAQSPLHF
TRBJ2-6 . . TRBV14 TGTGCCAGCAGCCAAGGAAGGGCTGGGGCCAACGTCCTGACTTTC CASSQGRAGANVLTF
TRBJ2-7 TRBD2 . TRBV12-3/TRBV12-4 TGTGCCAGCAGGGACACTAGCGGGGGTTCGCAGTACTTC CASRDTSGGSQYF
TRBJ2-7 . . TRBV6-1 TGTGCCAGCAGTGACTGGGGGGCAGGGACAGCCTACGAGCAGTACTTC CASSDWGAGTAYEQYF
TRBJ2-7 . few TRBV12-3/TRBV12-4 TGTGCCAGCAGTTTTGATGGGGGGTACTACGAGCAGTACTTC CASSFDGGYYEQYF
TRBJ2-1 . . TRBV5-4 TGTGCCAGCAGCCAAAAAACCGGGACAATGATGTACAATGAGCAGTTCTTC CASSQKTGTMMYNEQFF
TRBJ1-2 . few TRBV10-3 TGTGCCATCAGTGGGTCCCGGGGGACGGACTATGGCTACACCTTC CAISGSRGTDYGYTF
TRBJ1-1 . . TRBV5-1 TGCGCCAGCAGCTCGGGGGATGGGGCTTTCTTT CASSSGDGAFF